Below, 16 T cell receptor beta chains from the same sample are listed, as sequenced in a study of blood T cell repertoires in COVID-19. TCRdb's copy holds only in-frame clones and misses some; the assay was immunoSEQ multiplex PCR. Here the sample spans 130,000 to 150,000 clones, roughly 89% being singletons. Sequences were obtained from peripheral blood. These receptors were taken from a woman in her 40s with acute or convalescent COVID-19.

This chain uses TRBV6-6 with TRBJ2-7, with D perhaps matching TRBD1 (6 bases). CDR3 size: 14 residues. The V gene's germline CDR1 is MNHNY and CDR2 SVGAGI (reference sequence). V lost 3 bases and J 6 bases, leaving 15 bases between the germline ends. The CDR3 bases are TGTGCCAGCAGTTATAGTGACAGGCCCTTCGAGCAGTACTTC. Translation: CASSYSDRPFEQYF.

The V call is TRBV12-3 or TRBV12-4, the J call TRBJ1-2, with D tentatively TRBD1 (6 bases). This CDR3 is built from 12 residues. V lost 6 bases and J 8 bases, leaving 13 bases between the germline ends. In DNA, the CDR3 is TGTGCCAGCAGCCTAGGGGGAAACGGCTACACCTTC. This codes for CASSLGGNGYTF.

V gene TRBV5-3 combines with J gene TRBJ2-1; D might be TRBD2 (6 bases). TRBV5-3 is reported as an ORF; its role is uncertain. The CDR3 loop spans 19 amino acids. Between the trimmed V and J ends, which lost 1 base and 3 bases, there was a span of 23 bases. CDR3 amino acids: CARSLMCGGTDTSYNEQFF. The CDR3 DNA sequence: TGTGCCAGAAGCTTGATGTGTGGTGGGACTGATACTAGCTACAATGAGCAGTTCTTC.

The chain recombines TRBV5-1 with TRBJ1-5; TRBD1 might be the D (6 bases). This CDR3 comprises 15 residues. Per germline, CDR1 SGHRS and CDR2 YFSETQ. Trimming left V 2 bases short and J 0 bases short, with 9 bases between. This CDR3 is CASSLQGNSNQPQHF. For the CDR3, the DNA is TGCGCCAGCAGCTTACAGGGTAATAGCAATCAGCCCCAGCATTTT. Complete variable domain (other parts from reference TRBV5-1 and TRBJ1-5): KAGVTQTPRYLIKTRGQQVTLSCSPISGHRSVSWYQQTPGQGLQFLFEYFSETQRNKGNFPGRFSGRQFSNSRSEMNVSTLELGDSALYLCASSLQGNSNQPQHFGDGTRLSIL.

The chain is built from TRBV7-8 and TRBJ1-1; the match to TRBD1 covers 8 bases. J gave up 0 bases and V 2 bases, and 2 bases lay outside the gene matches. The CDR3 length is 15 residues. CDR1 is SGHVS and CDR2 is FQNEAQ in the germline V gene. Here the CDR3 reads CASSLLTGVNTEAFF. CDR3 nucleotides: TGTGCCAGCAGCTTACTGACAGGGGTGAACACTGAAGCTTTCTTT.

V usage is TRBV7-6 and J usage is TRBJ1-1; tentatively, D is TRBD1 (6 bases). The V end lost 5 bases, the J end lost 5 bases, and 18 bases lay between the germline ends. Germline CDR1 reads SGHVS; CDR2 reads FNYEAQ. The CDR3 contains 15 residues. CDR3 bases: TGTGCCAGCAGCCTCCAGGACAGTTCGGTAACTGAAGCTTTCTTT. Translated, it gives CASSLQDSSVTEAFF.

This chain joins TRBV7-2 and TRBJ2-2, with D possibly TRBD2 on 6 matching bases. V lost 2 bases and J lost 6, with 19 bases in between. This CDR3 spans 17 amino acids. Germline assignment: CDR1 SGHTA and CDR2 FQGNSA. The CDR3 loop is CASSLPSFFGGSGELFF. The CDR3 coding sequence is TGTGCCAGCAGCTTACCCTCTTTTTTTGGGGGGTCCGGGGAGCTGTTTTTT.

This clone showed up just once. The CDR3 is CATDSSAGTYNEQFF. The CDR3 DNA reads as TGTGCCACGGATAGTTCGGCAGGGACCTACAATGAGCAGTTCTTC. The chain uses TRBV24-1 and TRBJ2-1; tentative D call: TRBD1 (5 bases). The CDR3 is 15 residues long. CDR1 and CDR2 (germline): KGHDR, SFDVKD. V was cut by 10 bases and J by 2 bases, with 17 bases left in between.

The V call is TRBV7-9, the J call TRBJ2-2; maybe TRBD1 (6 bases). CDR1 and CDR2 from the germline V gene are SEHNR and FQNEAQ (reference sequence). Deletions cut 5 bases from V and 0 bases from J, with 10 bases between. This CDR3 has 15 residues. The chain's CDR3 is CASSPGTTNTGELFF. For the CDR3, the DNA is TGTGCCAGCAGCCCCGGGACAACGAACACCGGGGAGCTGTTTTTT.

J is TRBJ2-3 and V is TRBV7-2; the match to TRBD1 covers 7 bases. This CDR3 is 12 amino acids long. CDR1 is SGHTA, CDR2 FQGNSA, per germline. V shed 3 bases, J shed 11 bases, and the junction held 5 bases outside the gene matches. The CDR3 here is CASSFDRVKQYF. The CDR3 nucleotides read TGTGCCAGCAGCTTCGACAGGGTGAAGCAGTATTTT.

The rearrangement links TRBV7-9 to TRBJ1-4; D unclear. V was trimmed by 4 bases and J by 4 bases, leaving 13 bases between them. The CDR3 has 15 amino acids. Germline CDR1 and CDR2: SEHNR and FQNEAQ (reference sequence). The CDR3 protein is CASSSSGRGNEKLFF. CDR3 nucleotides: TGTGCCAGCAGCTCCTCCGGTCGGGGTAATGAAAAACTGTTTTTT.

This clone was detected once. The rearrangement joins TRBV7-8 to TRBJ1-6; no clear D. This CDR3 is built from 12 residues. Germline values: CDR1 SGHVS, CDR2 FQNEAQ. V was cut by 1 base and J by 12 bases, with 7 bases left in between. The CDR3 loop reads CASSLGTRPLHF. The CDR3 bases are TGTGCCAGCAGCTTAGGGACTAGACCCCTCCACTTT.

There are a few counts of this clone. The rearrangement joins TRBV11-2 to TRBJ1-1; unclear D gene. The V end was cut by 3 bases, the J end by 4 bases, with 9 bases between. The CDR3 contains 13 residues. Germline CDR1 is SGHAT and CDR2 is FQNNGV. Here the CDR3 DNA reads TGTGCCAGCAGCTTCTCTGGCAGCACTGAAGCTTTCTTT. This sequence encodes CASSFSGSTEAFF.

As DNA, the CDR3 is TGTGCCAGCAGCCTCAGGGCGGCCCTTACTGAAGCTTTCTTT. Encoded protein: CASSLRAALTEAFF. This chain joins TRBV27 and TRBJ1-1; tentative D call: TRBD1 (5 bases). The CDR3 runs 14 residues. V was pared by 6 bases and J by 5 bases, with 16 bases between. Germline CDR1 is MNHEY and CDR2 is SMNVEV (reference sequence).

This clone was counted a single time. This chain links TRBV3-1 (or the pseudogene TRBV3-2) with TRBJ1-2; 10 bases agree with TRBD1. CDR3 size: 16 residues. CDR1 is LGHDT, CDR2 YNNKEL, per germline (reference sequence). Trimming took 5 bases from V and 3 from J; bases not matched to a gene: 9. CDR3: CASSSTLDRGDYGYTF. The CDR3 bases are TGTGCCAGCAGCTCGACTTTGGACAGGGGGGACTATGGCTACACCTTC.

The chain recombines TRBV25-1 with TRBJ1-4, with D possibly TRBD1 on 6 matching bases. Trimming left V 6 bases short and J 4 bases short, with 12 bases between. The V gene's germline CDR1 is MGHDK and CDR2 SYGVNS. The CDR3 runs 14 residues. The CDR3 nucleotides read TGTGCCAGCAGCACGACAGGCCTTAATGAAAAACTGTTTTTT. This translates into CASSTTGLNEKLFF.